Below, 15 T cell receptor beta chains from the same sample are listed, as sequenced in a study of CD8 T cells in ankylosing spondylitis. Study conclusions and caveats: A TCR beta motif made of eight highly homologous variants seemed typical of ankylosing spondylitis blood.

Their antigen targets remain unknown. Via MiXCR, TCRdb re-called the 5' RACE reads, giving one row per CDR3 protein. The sample lists about 480,000 distinct CDR3 sequences, approximately 17% occurring once. The source material was blood, either unsorted or a sorted T cell fraction (not recorded which). The receptors derive from a male donor with ankylosing spondylitis.

This clonotype has a handful of counts. The DNA of the CDR3 is TGTGCCAGCTCACCGACCGCGACAACTAATGAAAAACTGTTTTTT. It is translated as CASSPTATTNEKLFF. The chain joins TRBV18 to TRBJ1-4; no definite D call. CDR1 and CDR2 from the germline V gene are KGHSH and LQKENI. This CDR3 is 15 amino acids long. Trimming shortened V by 3 bases and J by 0 bases, and 8 bases separated the two germline ends.

This chain connects TRBV6-2 or TRBV6-3 to TRBJ2-1, with TRBD2 matching 13 bases. There are 16 residues in the CDR3. The trim removed 7 bases at V and 8 bases at J, leaving 11 bases unmatched. Germline V gives CDR1 MNHEY, CDR2 SVGEGT. The chain's CDR3 is CASTRFGLAGEDEQFF. DNA of the CDR3: TGTGCCAGCACCAGATTTGGACTAGCGGGAGAAGATGAGCAGTTCTTC.

This clonotype was counted between two and nine times. The gene calls are TRBV12-3 or TRBV12-4 and TRBJ2-1; a possible D gene is TRBD2 (6 bases). CDR3 length: 13 residues. V lost 5 bases to trimming and J lost 15 bases, with 20 bases between them. The CDR3 DNA sequence: TGTGCCAGCAGTCCCTTAGCGGTGCGCTATAGGTTCTTC. As protein: CASSPLAVRYRFF.

The genes are TRBV20-1 and TRBJ2-3; tentative D call: TRBD2 (6 bases). The CDR3 length is 14 residues. V lost 3 bases, J lost 1 base, and 11 bases lay in between. Germline V gene lookup returns CDR1 DFQATT and CDR2 SNEGSKA (reference sequence). For the CDR3, the DNA is TGCAGTGCTAGGCAAGCGGGTCGCACAGATACGCAGTATTTT. Translating it yields CSARQAGRTDTQYF.

This clonotype has just a few counts. The J gene is TRBJ1-5, the V gene TRBV29-1; D remains unclear. This CDR3 has 12 residues. Looked up from germline, CDR1 is SQVTM and CDR2 is ANQGSEA. DNA for the CDR3: TGCAGTCGACAAGGTCACAATCAGCCCCAGCATTTT. It translates to CSRQGHNQPQHF.

The rearrangement links TRBV7-2 to TRBJ1-5, with D possibly matching TRBD1 (6 bases). CDR1 and CDR2 (germline): SGHTA, FQGNSA. Trimming removed 2 bases from V and 5 bases from J, with 16 bases in between. This CDR3 region has 16 residues. The CDR3 coding sequence is TGTGCCAGCAGCTTATGGGGGCTGGGGAATCATCAGCCCCAGCATTTT. Its protein product is CASSLWGLGNHQPQHF.

This clonotype was detected a few times. This chain connects TRBV20-1 to TRBJ2-2, with TRBD1 as a possible D gene (6 bases). Germline CDR1 DFQATT, CDR2 SNEGSKA (reference sequence). The V gene lost 3 bases and the J gene lost 1 base, with 18 bases spanning the gap. The CDR3 runs 17 residues. DNA for the CDR3: TGCAGTGCTAGGGGGGCCCGTACAGGAGGGAACACCGGGGAGCTGTTTTTT. Protein sequence: CSARGARTGGNTGELFF.

This clonotype showed up just a few times. This sequence joins TRBV12-3 or TRBV12-4 and TRBJ1-1; perhaps TRBD1 as D (5 bases). CDR3 length: 14 residues. V lost 6 bases, J lost 6 bases, and 17 bases lay in between. CDR3 protein: CASSRSGGGAEAFF. CDR3 nucleotides: TGTGCCAGCAGCCGGAGCGGGGGAGGAGCTGAAGCTTTCTTT.

The chain recombines TRBV6-1 with TRBJ2-5, with D possibly being TRBD2 (6 bases). The CDR3 runs to 12 residues. V was pared by 8 bases and J by 4 bases, with 11 bases between. The germline CDR1 and CDR2 sequences are MNHNS and SASEGT. The CDR3 DNA is TGTGCCAGCTTCGGGACTGCAGAGACCCAGTACTTC. It yields the protein CASFGTAETQYF.

The genes are TRBV20-1 and TRBJ2-3; 12 nucleotides match TRBD2. Germline CDR1 is DFQATT and CDR2 is SNEGSKA (reference sequence). Trimming took 4 bases from V and 2 from J; bases not matched to a gene: 10. The CDR3 sequence is 17 residues long. The CDR3 here is CSANGLAGSQITDTQYF. The CDR3 region has the DNA TGCAGTGCTAATGGACTAGCGGGGTCGCAGATCACAGATACGCAGTATTTT.

This chain uses TRBV12-3 or TRBV12-4 with TRBJ2-2; possible D gene TRBD2, 6 bases. This CDR3 is 13 amino acids long. V lost 5 bases to trimming and J lost 9 bases, with 13 bases between them. CDR3 sequence: CASSGQGGWELFF. CDR3 DNA sequence: TGTGCCAGCAGTGGCCAGGGAGGCTGGGAGCTGTTTTTT.

This clonotype was seen a few times. The genes are TRBV20-1 and TRBJ1-1; 7 bases line up with TRBD1. V shed 0 bases and J 6 bases; nucleotides not matched to a gene: 7. This CDR3 has 14 amino acids. The V gene's germline CDR1 is DFQATT and CDR2 SNEGSKA (reference sequence). The DNA of the CDR3 is TGCAGTGCTAGAGATGGGCAGGGGGGACCTGAAGCTTTCTTT. It is translated as CSARDGQGGPEAFF.

The sample holds a few counts of this clonotype. V is TRBV6-1 and J is TRBJ2-7; 9 nucleotides match TRBD1. Germline V CDR1 and CDR2: MNHNS, SASEGT. After removal of 5 bases from V and 0 bases from J, the junction contained 8 bases not matched to a gene. This CDR3 contains 16 residues. CDR3 DNA sequence: TGTGCCAGCAGTACCTTAGGGACAGGGCGCTCCTACGAGCAGTACTTC. Its translation is CASSTLGTGRSYEQYF.

This clonotype was recorded a few times. The rearrangement joins TRBV15 to TRBJ2-7, with 7 positions matching TRBD1. Germline CDR1 reads LNHNV; CDR2 reads YYDKDF (reference sequence). Unmatched junction bases numbered 21, after V lost 1 base and J lost 3 bases. This CDR3 spans 20 amino acids. In DNA, the CDR3 is TGTGCCACCAGCAGAGTCAGTATAGGGGGCGGTAAATGGAGATACTACGAGCAGTACTTC. This translates into CATSRVSIGGGKWRYYEQYF.

This clonotype was recorded many times. This rearrangement joins TRBV7-9 to TRBJ2-6; D call uncertain. This CDR3 contains 13 residues. V lost 2 bases and J lost 2, with 1 base in between. Germline CDR1 and CDR2: SEHNR and FQNEAQ (reference sequence). The CDR3 region has the DNA TGTGCCAGCAGCTTAACTGGGGCCAACGTCCTGACTTTC. Protein product: CASSLTGANVLTF.